A single sample gave rise to the 22 T cell receptor beta chains below, sequenced in a study of shared clonotypes between healthy human individuals. Clones were sequenced by immunoSEQ multiplex PCR, and TCRdb holds only the in-frame ones, with some missing. The profile shows 1.5 million to 2.5 million clones, about 95% of them singletons. CD45RO-negative, CCR7-positively selected cells formed the naive CD8 fraction, excluding terminally differentiated effector memory CD45RA+ cells. Sequences were obtained from naive CD8+ T cells sorted from blood. The receptors were sampled from a man younger than 30 in good health.

The chain employs TRBV4-3 and TRBJ2-2, with 8 bases lining up with TRBD2. With V trimmed by 4 bases and J by 4 bases, 14 bases remained unmatched. CDR3 length equals 18 residues. Germline values: CDR1 LGHNA, CDR2 YSLEER. This chain's CDR3 is CASSPIGFTSGPTGELFF. The CDR3 nucleotides read TGCGCCAGCAGCCCCATTGGGTTTACTAGCGGACCCACCGGGGAGCTGTTTTTT.

V and J are TRBV2 and TRBJ1-5; D may be TRBD1 (6 bases). Germline lookup yields CDR1 SNHLY and CDR2 FYNNEI. Between the trimmed V and J ends, which lost 3 bases and 1 base, there was a span of 16 bases. CDR3 length: 17 residues. The CDR3 loop is CASSDPPTGTSNQPQHF. The CDR3, as DNA: TGTGCCAGCAGTGACCCCCCGACAGGTACCAGCAATCAGCCCCAGCATTTT.

This chain connects TRBV27 to TRBJ2-3; D remains unclear. Germline V gene lookup returns CDR1 MNHEY and CDR2 SMNVEV (reference sequence). V shed 6 bases and J shed 3 bases, with 7 bases lying between them. The CDR3 is 12 residues long. CDR3 DNA: TGTGCCAGCAGGAAGGAAACAGATACGCAGTATTTT. This sequence encodes CASRKETDTQYF.

In its sample, this clone was seen once. The identical CDR3 is also encoded by other nucleotide sequences in the sample. The gene calls are TRBV27 and TRBJ2-7, with D perhaps given as TRBD1 or TRBD2 (6 bases each). V lost 2 bases to trimming and J lost 4 bases, with 12 bases between them. This CDR3 is built from 14 residues. Germline V CDR1 and CDR2: MNHEY, SMNVEV (reference sequence). The chain's CDR3 is CASSLGGLRYEQYF. The CDR3 DNA sequence: TGTGCCAGCAGTTTAGGGGGGCTGAGGTACGAGCAGTACTTC.

This sequence joins TRBV9 and TRBJ2-3; D is uncertain. The V and J ends lost 4 bases and 6 bases respectively, with 9 bases between them. CDR1 is SGDLS, CDR2 YYNGEE, per germline. This CDR3 comprises 12 residues. This CDR3 reads CASSSAADTQYF. The DNA of the CDR3 is TGTGCCAGCAGCTCGGCGGCGGATACGCAGTATTTT.

The J gene is TRBJ2-7, the V gene TRBV10-3; D is unresolved. Between the trimmed V and J ends, which lost 8 bases and 4 bases, there was a span of 24 bases. The CDR3 has 16 residues. CDR1 and CDR2 from the germline V gene are ENHRY and SYGVKD. The CDR3 nucleotides are TGTGCCATCGGCACCCCTGGACCGCCGTCACCTTACGAGCAGTACTTC. It encodes CAIGTPGPPSPYEQYF.

The chain is built from TRBV11-2 and TRBJ1-2; 7 nucleotides match TRBD1. V lost 5 bases and J lost 2; bases outside the gene matches: 2. Germline CDR1 SGHAT, CDR2 FQNNGV. The length of the CDR3 is 13 residues. CDR3 DNA: TGTGCCAGCAGCCCGGGACAGAACTATGGCTACACCTTC. This sequence encodes CASSPGQNYGYTF.

The rearrangement joins TRBV5-5 to TRBJ1-4; 7 nucleotides match TRBD1. This CDR3 region has 20 residues. Per germline, CDR1 SGHKS and CDR2 YYEKEE (reference sequence). Germline trimming cut 3 bases from V and 8 bases from J; bases unmatched to any gene: 25. CDR3 sequence reads: CASSSLRARGAKEAGEKLFF. CDR3 DNA: TGTGCCAGCAGCTCGTTGCGGGCCAGGGGGGCGAAGGAAGCAGGAGAAAAACTGTTTTTT.

The chain recombines TRBV9 with TRBJ2-1; D is perhaps TRBD1 (5 bases). V was shortened by 0 bases and J by 9 bases, with 7 bases between the two germline ends. This CDR3 is 12 amino acids long. The germline gives CDR1 SGDLS, CDR2 YYNGEE. The CDR3 protein is CASSVVGVEQFF. The CDR3 DNA reads as TGTGCCAGCAGCGTAGTAGGGGTTGAGCAGTTCTTC.

This clone has a single count. The chain has TRBV4-3 and TRBJ2-1; weak D call: TRBD1 (5 bases). V was pared by 1 base and J by 0 bases, with 13 bases between. CDR1 is LGHNA, CDR2 YSLEER, per germline. This CDR3 contains 17 residues. CDR3 protein: CASSQVIQGFSYNEQFF. The CDR3, as DNA: TGCGCCAGCAGCCAAGTCATTCAGGGTTTCTCCTACAATGAGCAGTTCTTC.

This chain connects TRBV5-8 to TRBJ1-5; no firm D call. V was cut by 0 bases and J by 0 bases, with 7 bases left in between. This CDR3 spans 15 amino acids. Germline V gene data show CDR1 as SGHTS and CDR2 as YDEGEE. CDR3 in amino acids: CASSLGWDSNQPQHF. Written as DNA, the CDR3 is TGTGCCAGCAGCTTGGGTTGGGATAGCAATCAGCCCCAGCATTTT.

The V gene is TRBV28, the J gene TRBJ1-6; 7 bases line up with TRBD1. The germline gives CDR1 MDHEN, CDR2 SYDVKM. The V gene end was trimmed by 6 bases and the J gene end by 9 bases; junction bases not matched to a gene: 8. The CDR3 totals 14 residues. CDR3 nucleotide sequence: TGTGCCAGCAGGTTCGGACAGGATGGTTCACCCCTCCACTTT. Amino acids: CASRFGQDGSPLHF.

This clone occurred once. The chain recombines TRBV7-3 with TRBJ2-1; 8 nucleotides align to TRBD1. This CDR3 contains 16 residues. The ends lost 5 bases at V and 0 bases at J; junction bases unmatched: 6. Looked up from germline, CDR1 is SGHTA and CDR2 is FQGTGA. In nucleotides, the CDR3 is TGTGCCAGCAGCCCGGGACAGGTTAGCTCCTACAATGAGCAGTTCTTC. Translated, it gives CASSPGQVSSYNEQFF.

The chain employs TRBV7-9 and TRBJ2-1, with 8 bases aligning to TRBD1. Germline V gene data show CDR1 as SEHNR and CDR2 as FQNEAQ (reference sequence). This CDR3 has 13 residues. With V trimmed by 1 base and J by 8 bases, 1 base remained unmatched. The CDR3 sequence is CASSLGTGYEQFF. CDR3 nucleotide sequence: TGTGCCAGCAGCTTAGGGACAGGGTATGAGCAGTTCTTC.

This chain connects TRBV5-1 to TRBJ1-5; 10 bases line up with TRBD1. The CDR3 sequence is 14 residues long. The V segment lost 4 bases and the J segment 5 bases; nucleotides outside the gene matches: 3. Germline CDR1 and CDR2: SGHRS and YFSETQ. The CDR3 protein is CASSPTGGDQPQHF. The CDR3 nucleotides read TGCGCCAGCAGCCCGACAGGGGGCGATCAGCCCCAGCATTTT.

The chain uses TRBV7-8 and TRBJ2-7, with a possible D match to TRBD2 (5 bases). This CDR3 is 15 amino acids long. Germline assignment: CDR1 SGHVS and CDR2 FQNEAQ. V shed 1 base and J shed 0 bases, with 10 bases lying between them. For the CDR3, the DNA is TGTGCCAGCAGCTTAGGCGGGCTGAGCTCCTACGAGCAGTACTTC. This encodes CASSLGGLSSYEQYF. Full variable domain (rest looked up from reference TRBV7-8 and TRBJ2-7): GAGVSQSPRYKVAKRGQDVALRCDPISGHVSLFWYQQALGQGPEFLTYFQNEAQLDKSGLPSDRFFAERPEGSVSTLKIQRTQQEDSAVYLCASSLGGLSSYEQYFGPGTRLTVT.

This chain connects TRBV7-9 to TRBJ2-6, with 8 bases matching TRBD1. V was clipped by 2 bases and J by 1 base; unmatched bases: 4. The CDR3 covers 17 residues. The germline gives CDR1 SEHNR, CDR2 FQNEAQ (reference sequence). CDR3 amino acids: CASSLPGGFSGANVLTF. Here the CDR3 DNA reads TGTGCCAGCAGCTTACCAGGGGGCTTTTCTGGGGCCAACGTCCTGACTTTC.

This rearrangement joins TRBV6-6 to TRBJ2-1; 10 positions agree with TRBD2. The CDR3 has 12 amino acids. Trimming cost V 10 bases and J 5 bases; bases outside gene matches: 2. Per germline, CDR1 MNHNY and CDR2 SVGAGI (reference sequence). The CDR3 nucleotides read TGTGCCATCGGACTAGCGGACAATGAGCAGTTCTTC. Its translation is CAIGLADNEQFF.

The chain combines TRBV27 with TRBJ1-5; 9 nucleotides agree with TRBD1. Germline trimming cut 1 base from V and 1 base from J; bases unmatched to any gene: 5. Germline V gene sequence: CDR1 MNHEY, CDR2 SMNVEV (reference sequence). This CDR3 is built from 17 residues. CDR3 nucleotides: TGTGCCAGCAGTTTATTCGCGACAGGGGGGAGCAATCAGCCCCAGCATTTT. Residues: CASSLFATGGSNQPQHF.

The chain couples TRBV30 to TRBJ2-7, with 8 positions matching TRBD2. V lost 4 bases, J lost 7 bases, and 15 bases stayed unmatched. The CDR3 runs 15 residues. Germline CDR1 reads GTSNPN; CDR2 reads SVGIG (reference sequence). Written as DNA, the CDR3 is TGTGCCTGGATGGGAGCAGCGGGGGCCCGGCGGGAGCAGTACTTC. Encoded protein: CAWMGAAGARREQYF.

This clone was seen just once. This rearrangement joins TRBV27 to TRBJ1-1; no reliable D call. V lost 1 base to trimming and J lost 4 bases, with 7 bases between them. This CDR3 has 13 residues. Germline CDR1 reads MNHEY; CDR2 reads SMNVEV (reference sequence). The CDR3 bases are TGTGCCAGCAGTTTATTACAGTTCACTGAAGCTTTCTTT. Its translation: CASSLLQFTEAFF.

V and J are TRBV28 and TRBJ2-5; the D gene could be TRBD1 or TRBD2 (6 bases each). The CDR3 covers 14 residues. The germline V gene encodes CDR1 MDHEN and CDR2 SYDVKM. V was pared by 10 bases and J by 4 bases, with 19 bases between. As DNA, the CDR3 is TGTGCCACCTCGCCGTGGGGGGCCGGAGAGACCCAGTACTTC. Its protein is CATSPWGAGETQYF.